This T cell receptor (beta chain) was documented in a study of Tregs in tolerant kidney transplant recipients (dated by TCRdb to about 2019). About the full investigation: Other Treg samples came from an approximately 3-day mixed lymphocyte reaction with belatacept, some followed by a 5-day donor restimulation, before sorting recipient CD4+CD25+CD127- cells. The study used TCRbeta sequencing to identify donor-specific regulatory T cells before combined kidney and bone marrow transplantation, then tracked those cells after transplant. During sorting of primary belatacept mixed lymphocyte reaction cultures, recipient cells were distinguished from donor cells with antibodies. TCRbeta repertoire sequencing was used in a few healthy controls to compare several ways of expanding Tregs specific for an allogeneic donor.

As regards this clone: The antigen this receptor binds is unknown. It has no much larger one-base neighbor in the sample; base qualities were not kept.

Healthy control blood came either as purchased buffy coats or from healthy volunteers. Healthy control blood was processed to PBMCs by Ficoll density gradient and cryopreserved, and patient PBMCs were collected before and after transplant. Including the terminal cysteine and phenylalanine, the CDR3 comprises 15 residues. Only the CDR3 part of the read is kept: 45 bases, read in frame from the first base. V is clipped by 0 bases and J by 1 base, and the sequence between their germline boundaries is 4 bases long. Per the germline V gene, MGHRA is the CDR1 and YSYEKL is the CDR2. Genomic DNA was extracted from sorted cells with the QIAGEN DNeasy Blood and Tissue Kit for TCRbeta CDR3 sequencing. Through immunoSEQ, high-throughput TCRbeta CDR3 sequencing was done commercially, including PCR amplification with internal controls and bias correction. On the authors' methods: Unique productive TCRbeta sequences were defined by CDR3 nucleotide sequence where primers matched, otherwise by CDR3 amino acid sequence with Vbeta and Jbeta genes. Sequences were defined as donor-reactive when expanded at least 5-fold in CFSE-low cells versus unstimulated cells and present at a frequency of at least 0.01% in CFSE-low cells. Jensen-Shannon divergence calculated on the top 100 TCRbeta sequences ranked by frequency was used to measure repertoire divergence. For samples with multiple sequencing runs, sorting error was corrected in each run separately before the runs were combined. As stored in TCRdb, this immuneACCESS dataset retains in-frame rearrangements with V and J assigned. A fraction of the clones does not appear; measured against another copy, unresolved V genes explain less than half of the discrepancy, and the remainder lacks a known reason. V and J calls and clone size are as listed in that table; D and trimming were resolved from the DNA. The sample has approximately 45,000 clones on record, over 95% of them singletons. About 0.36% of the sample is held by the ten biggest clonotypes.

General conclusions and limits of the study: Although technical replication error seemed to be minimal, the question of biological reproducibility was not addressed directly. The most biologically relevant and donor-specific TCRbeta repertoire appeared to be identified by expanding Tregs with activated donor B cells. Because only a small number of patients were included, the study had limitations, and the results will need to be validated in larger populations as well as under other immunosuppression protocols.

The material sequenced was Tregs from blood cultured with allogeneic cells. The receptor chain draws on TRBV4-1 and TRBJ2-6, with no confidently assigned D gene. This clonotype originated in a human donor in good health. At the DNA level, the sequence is TGCGCCAGCAGCCAAGAGGGATCTGGGGCCAACGTCCTGACTTTC. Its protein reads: CASSQEGSGANVLTF.